This entry concerns a single T cell receptor beta chain. The source of the sample is a study of shared T cell receptors in the human thymus. V was cut by 3 bases and J by 7 bases, with 23 bases left in between. The CDR3 has 17 residues. Germline CDR1 reads LGHNA; CDR2 reads YSLEER. Generated by immunoSEQ multiplex PCR, the TCRdb table keeps only in-frame clones and is missing some. In the table there are more than 550,000 clones, roughly 86% of which are singletons. The same specimen was also included in a second study, on human thymus T cells. Per that study: Apparent skewing of V and J gene usage characterized both thymic and blood repertoires. Related research described strongly overlapping thymic repertoires in unrelated people.

Source material: thymocytes. The TCR was taken from a boy less than two years old with a congenital heart defect. The chain recombines TRBV4-3 with TRBJ2-3; D perhaps matches TRBD1 (8 bases). The CDR3 nucleotides are TGCGCCAGCAGCCACCCCAGGGGGCGGGAGCGGCGGCATACGCAGTATTTT. Protein product: CASSHPRGRERRHTQYF.